This T cell receptor beta chain was recovered during a study of blood T cell repertoires in COVID-19. This CDR3 has 12 residues. V was shortened by 2 bases and J by 2 bases, with 3 bases between the two germline ends. Germline CDR1 reads GTSNPN; CDR2 reads SVGIG (reference sequence). The assay was immunoSEQ multiplex PCR, and TCRdb's table has in-frame clones only and misses some. Altogether some 270,000 clones are present, nearly 90% being singletons, with the ten largest covering approximately 2%. Assignments of participants to cohorts depended upon their own reported clinical history. This chain joins TRBV30 and TRBJ2-2, with D hard to call. The sequenced material came from PBMCs or T cells enriched from blood (not recorded which). The clonotype was recovered from a woman aged 55 to 70 who had recovered from COVID-19. The CDR3 protein is CAWSLNTGELFF. CDR3 nucleotides: TGTGCCTGGAGTCTAAACACCGGGGAGCTGTTTTTT.